One and the same sample provided the 24 T cell receptor beta chains below, sequenced in a study of cytomegalovirus exposure and HLA in healthy donors (dated by TCRdb to between 2016 and 2019). Library prep was done by the immunoSEQ multiplex PCR assay. The multiplex PCR relied on a mix of 60 forward primers for TCR Vbeta segments and 13 reverse primers for TCR Jbeta segments. What TCRdb holds here is the immuneACCESS table cut down to in-frame rearrangements. Part of the clones is not present; checked against another copy, under half of the missing clones reflect an unresolved V gene, and the others are unexplained. Recorded for this sample are approximately 150,000 clones; around 77% of them occurred a single time. The top ten constitute about 1.3% of the sample. Source material: PBMCs. These receptors were collected from a man between 60 and 75 years old in good health and CMV-seronegative.

CDR3 sequence (DNA): TGTGCCAGCAGTTTCCTAGCGGGAGGGGCGAGCTCCTACGAGCAGTACTTC. Translating gives CASSFLAGGASSYEQYF. This chain links TRBV28 with TRBJ2-5; 12 bases are a match to TRBD2. The end of the DNA fits TRBJ2-7 better, so the J call may be wrong. Germline V lookup: CDR1 MDHEN, CDR2 SYDVKM. This CDR3 is 17 amino acids long.

This clone was observed a few times. This chain uses TRBV9 with TRBJ1-3; 7 nucleotides line up with TRBD1. Germline V gives CDR1 SGDLS, CDR2 YYNGEE. The CDR3 consists of 16 residues. J gave up 1 base and V 3 bases, and 7 bases lay outside the gene matches. This chain's CDR3 is CASSGRTGGSGNTIYF. CDR3 DNA sequence: TGTGCCAGCAGCGGAAGGACAGGCGGATCTGGAAACACCATATATTTT.

This clone was found once. The chain recombines TRBV6-5 with TRBJ1-6; 7 nucleotides align to TRBD1. Germline CDR1 reads MNHEY; CDR2 reads SVGAGI. With V trimmed by 4 bases and J by 10 bases, 7 bases remained unmatched. The CDR3 extends over 14 amino acids. The CDR3, as DNA: TGTGCCAGCAGTTCCGGACAGGAAGCGTCACCCCTCCACTTT. Translated: CASSSGQEASPLHF.

The gene calls are TRBV4-3 and TRBJ2-5, with a weak D call TRBD1 (6 bases). The germline gives CDR1 LGHNA, CDR2 YSLEER. The V and J ends lost 3 bases and 3 bases respectively, with 14 bases between them. The CDR3 runs 15 residues. The CDR3 region is CASSHAGTPEETQYF. In DNA, the CDR3 is TGCGCCAGCAGCCATGCCGGGACACCAGAAGAGACCCAGTACTTC.

This clone was found a few times. The chain uses TRBV11-2 and TRBJ2-7; 7 positions agree with TRBD1. This CDR3 region has 15 residues. Germline lookup yields CDR1 SGHAT and CDR2 FQNNGV. Losses at the gene ends were 5 bases for V and 2 bases for J; bases not matched to a gene: 9. The CDR3 is CASSPKQGTTYEQYF. The CDR3 DNA reads as TGTGCCAGCAGCCCGAAACAGGGGACGACCTACGAGCAGTACTTC. The full variable domain, its missing parts supplied by reference TRBV11-2 and TRBJ2-7, is EAGVAQSPRYKIIEKRQSVAFWCNPISGHATLYWYQQILGQGPKLLIQFQNNGVVDDSQLPKDRFSAERLKGVDSTLKIQPAKLEDSAVYLCASSPKQGTTYEQYFGPGTRLTVT.

V gene TRBV5-6 combines with J gene TRBJ2-5; tentative D call: TRBD1 (6 bases). Germline V gene lookup returns CDR1 SGHDT and CDR2 YYEEEE. CDR3 length equals 13 residues. V shed 2 bases and J shed 6 bases, with 11 bases lying between them. CDR3 DNA sequence: TGTGCCAGCAGCTTATACAGGGTTAAGACCCAGTACTTC. Amino acid sequence: CASSLYRVKTQYF. Combining the CDR3 with reference TRBV5-6 and TRBJ2-5 gives the whole variable domain DAGVTQSPTHLIKTRGQQVTLRCSPKSGHDTVSWYQQALGQGPQFIFQYYEEEERQRGNFPDRFSGHQFPNYSSELNVNALLLGDSALYLCASSLYRVKTQYFGPGTRLLVL.

The rearrangement links TRBV4-3 to TRBJ2-3; 8 bases fit TRBD2. The CDR3 totals 17 residues. V lost 3 bases to trimming and J lost 0 bases; unmatched junction nucleotides: 8. Per the germline V gene, CDR1 is LGHNA and CDR2 is YSLEER. The CDR3 sequence is CASSQDPGGGSTDTQYF. The CDR3 coding sequence is TGCGCCAGCAGCCAGGATCCTGGCGGGGGGAGCACAGATACGCAGTATTTT.

This sequence joins TRBV6-5 and TRBJ2-1, with 9 positions matching TRBD1. The trim removed 1 base at V and 7 bases at J, leaving 5 bases unmatched. Germline CDR1 reads MNHEY; CDR2 reads SVGAGI. The CDR3 is made up of 15 amino acids. This CDR3 is CASSYWGDRENEQFF. The CDR3 nucleotides are TGTGCCAGCAGTTACTGGGGGGACAGGGAGAATGAGCAGTTCTTC.

The gene calls are TRBV6-5 and TRBJ2-7, with D tentatively TRBD2 (6 bases). V lost 4 bases to trimming and J lost 5 bases, with 18 bases between them. The CDR3 spans 15 residues. Germline V gene lookup returns CDR1 MNHEY and CDR2 SVGAGI. The CDR3 sequence: CASSSGLPINHEQYF. The CDR3 region has the DNA TGTGCCAGCAGTTCGGGACTCCCGATCAACCACGAGCAGTACTTC.

This chain connects TRBV7-8 to TRBJ1-5; D is uncertain. V was trimmed by 5 bases and J by 4 bases, leaving 9 bases between them. Germline loops: CDR1 SGHVS, CDR2 FQNEAQ. The CDR3 has 13 residues. CDR3 nucleotides: TGTGCCAGCAGCAGAACTCGAAATCAGCCCCAGCATTTT. As protein: CASSRTRNQPQHF.

The chain combines TRBV6-1 with TRBJ1-4; D ambiguous. V was cut by 0 bases and J by 4 bases, with 12 bases left in between. The CDR3 has 16 residues. The germline V gene has CDR1 MNHNS and CDR2 SASEGT. The chain's CDR3 is CASSEALGYYNEKLFF. Written as DNA, the CDR3 is TGTGCCAGCAGTGAAGCGTTGGGTTACTATAATGAAAAACTGTTTTTT.

The chain couples TRBV27 to TRBJ1-6; a weak D match, TRBD1 (6 bases). In germline, CDR1 is MNHEY, CDR2 SMNVEV (reference sequence). V lost 3 bases, J lost 0 bases, and 9 bases lay in between. The CDR3 covers 16 residues. DNA of the CDR3: TGTGCCAGCAGTTTGAGGGGGAGCTCCTATAATTCACCCCTCCACTTT. Translation gives CASSLRGSSYNSPLHF.

The V call is TRBV5-4, the J call TRBJ1-3; 10 nucleotides match TRBD1. There are 18 residues in the CDR3. Germline assignment: CDR1 SGHNT and CDR2 YYREEE (reference sequence). V trimming: 3 bases; J trimming: 0 bases; junction bases outside the gene matches: 9. The CDR3 protein is CASSSTGTGALSGNTIYF. The CDR3 nucleotides read TGTGCCAGCAGCTCAACAGGGACAGGGGCGCTCTCTGGAAACACCATATATTTT.

The rearrangement joins TRBV13 to TRBJ1-1; 7 bases align to TRBD1. With V trimmed by 4 bases and J by 1 base, 6 bases remained unmatched. The CDR3 has 15 amino acids. The V gene's germline CDR1 is PRHDT and CDR2 FYEKMQ (reference sequence). Here the CDR3 reads CASSSRRQGNTEAFF. The CDR3 nucleotides read TGTGCCAGCAGCTCGCGCCGACAGGGGAACACTGAAGCTTTCTTT.

The chain carries TRBV9 and TRBJ2-3; D is uncertain. Germline V gene data show CDR1 as SGDLS and CDR2 as YYNGEE. V dropped 0 bases and J dropped 0 bases, with 8 bases sitting between them. The CDR3 covers 15 residues. CDR3 sequence reads: CASSVGLTSTDTQYF. CDR3 nucleotides: TGTGCCAGCAGCGTAGGATTGACTAGCACAGATACGCAGTATTTT.

Only a few counts were recorded for this clone. CDR3 in DNA: TGCGCCAGCAGCCCTAGCGGGAGCTCCTACAATGAGCAGTTCTTC. This codes for CASSPSGSSYNEQFF. J is TRBJ2-1 and V is TRBV5-1, with 10 bases lining up with TRBD2. This CDR3 is 15 amino acids long. V dropped 4 bases and J dropped 0; count of bases not matched to a gene: 1. From germline, CDR1 is SGHRS and CDR2 YFSETQ. Together with reference TRBV5-1 and TRBJ2-1, the CDR3 gives the full variable domain: KAGVTQTPRYLIKTRGQQVTLSCSPISGHRSVSWYQQTPGQGLQFLFEYFSETQRNKGNFPGRFSGRQFSNSRSEMNVSTLELGDSALYLCASSPSGSSYNEQFFGPGTRLTVL.

This chain uses TRBV5-1 with TRBJ2-5; the match to TRBD2 covers 14 bases. Germline V gene lookup returns CDR1 SGHRS and CDR2 YFSETQ. With 4 bases clipped from V and 4 bases from J, the junction kept 6 bases outside the gene matches. This CDR3 region has 16 residues. CDR3 loop: CASSEGLAGGGETQYF. The CDR3 DNA follows: TGCGCCAGCAGCGAAGGACTAGCGGGAGGAGGAGAGACCCAGTACTTC.

This clone appeared a few times. The chain uses TRBV30 and TRBJ2-3, with D possibly matching TRBD1 (6 bases). Trimming removed 2 bases at V and 3 bases at J, with 21 bases between. The CDR3 is 17 residues long. Germline loops: CDR1 GTSNPN, CDR2 SVGIG (reference sequence). The CDR3 DNA reads TGTGCCTGGAGTCCTTATGGGCAGGTTCAGGGGACAGATACGCAGTATTTT. Its protein product is CAWSPYGQVQGTDTQYF.

This clone was found a few times. The gene calls are TRBV4-3 and TRBJ2-7; tentatively, D is TRBD1 (5 bases). Trimming removed 2 bases from V and 5 bases from J, with 16 bases in between. The germline V gene has CDR1 LGHNA and CDR2 YSLEER. The CDR3 is made up of 15 amino acids. DNA of the CDR3: TGCGCCAGCAGCCAATCGTTGGCAGGGCTCAACGAGCAGTACTTC. Translation: CASSQSLAGLNEQYF.

This clone was counted a few times. The chain carries TRBV15 and TRBJ2-1, with TRBD1 identical over 10 bases. Trimming cost V 0 bases and J 7 bases; bases outside gene matches: 12. The germline V gene has CDR1 LNHNV and CDR2 YYDKDF (reference sequence). The CDR3 is made up of 18 amino acids. CDR3 region: CATSRELGGTGDLNEQFF. CDR3 sequence (DNA): TGTGCCACCAGCAGAGAGCTTGGGGGGACAGGGGATCTGAATGAGCAGTTCTTC.

This chain joins TRBV9 and TRBJ2-3; 7 bases match TRBD1. The V segment lost 3 bases and the J segment 0 bases; nucleotides outside the gene matches: 10. The germline gives CDR1 SGDLS, CDR2 YYNGEE. The CDR3 has 17 amino acids. The CDR3 DNA sequence: TGTGCCAGCAGCGGGCACAGGGGATCTTTAAGCACAGATACGCAGTATTTT. Translation: CASSGHRGSLSTDTQYF.

The chain has TRBV5-5 and TRBJ2-2; a weak D match, TRBD2 (6 bases). CDR3 length equals 15 residues. CDR1 SGHKS and CDR2 YYEKEE come from the germline V gene (reference sequence). The ends were cut back, 5 bases at V and 1 base at J, with 12 bases in the middle. The CDR3 is CASSLTGGNTGELFF. DNA for the CDR3: TGTGCCAGCAGTCTCACCGGGGGGAACACCGGGGAGCTGTTTTTT.

The V gene is TRBV12-2, the J gene TRBJ2-1; no DNA check was done on the table's D call, TRBD2. TRBV12-2 is annotated as a pseudogene. The CDR3 sequence is 20 residues long. The CDR3 region has the DNA TGTGCAAGTCCCTACCCCCCACTAGCGGAGACGGGGACCTCCTACAATGAGCAGTTCTTC. It is translated as CASPYPPLAETGTSYNEQFF.

This clone was seen only a few times. The chain recombines TRBV28 with TRBJ2-5; D may be TRBD2 (5 bases). The CDR3 runs 16 residues. Germline V lookup: CDR1 MDHEN, CDR2 SYDVKM. V was shortened by 8 bases and J by 3 bases, with 22 bases between the two germline ends. CDR3 nucleotides: TGTGCCAGCGAGGATCTCGGGGATCATAGAAAAGAGACCCAGTACTTC. Translation gives CASEDLGDHRKETQYF. Full variable domain (missing parts from reference TRBV28 and TRBJ2-5): DVKVTQSSRYLVKRTGEKVFLECVQDMDHENMFWYRQDPGLGLRLIYFSYDVKMKEKGDIPEGYSVSREKKERFSLILESASTNQTSMYLCASEDLGDHRKETQYFGPGTRLLVL.